This entry lists 18 T cell receptor beta chains sequenced from one sample in a study of T cells after yellow fever vaccination (dated by TCRdb to between 2018 and 2021). Interpreted using the paper, the treatment or condition label stands for: live attenuated yellow fever vaccine strain. Library preparation was by 5' RACE. Instrument on record: Illumina HiSeq 2500. TCRdb trimmed the raw reads at Q25, called clones with MiXCR and kept productive beta chains. Rows are unified per CDR3 protein, each entry keeping the most common DNA and genes. This sample has around 100,000 distinct CDR3 sequences in its table, and 8.4% of those were observed once. The biggest ten clones account for 25% of the sample. The starting material was CD8+ T cells sorted from PBMCs, obtained 45 days after the yellow fever booster vaccination. The receptors derive from a man aged 25 to 40 who received the YFV17D yellow fever vaccine.

This clonotype was found many times. The chain combines TRBV15 with TRBJ1-4; no clear D. V was cut by 1 base and J by 2 bases, with 5 bases left in between. CDR3 length: 14 residues. Germline CDR1 is LNHNV and CDR2 is YYDKDF (reference sequence). CDR3 in DNA: TGTGCCACCAGCAGAGCGAGGACTAATGAAAAACTGTTTTTT. Translated: CATSRARTNEKLFF.

This clonotype was seen repeatedly, ten times or more. The chain employs TRBV12-3 or TRBV12-4 and TRBJ2-1; TRBD2 matches 9 bases. Trimming at V came to 3 bases and at J to 2 bases, leaving 8 bases not matched to a gene. The CDR3 extends over 17 amino acids. CDR3 protein: CASSFIAGAFTYNEQFF. CDR3 nucleotides: TGTGCCAGCAGTTTTATAGCGGGAGCGTTTACCTACAATGAGCAGTTCTTC.

This clonotype was detected only a few times. The V call is TRBV5-5, the J call TRBJ2-6; D uncertain. This CDR3 region has 18 residues. V was pared by 0 bases and J by 0 bases, with 13 bases between. From germline, CDR1 is SGHKS and CDR2 YYEKEE (reference sequence). The CDR3 DNA reads as TGTGCCAGCAGCTTGGGTCCGACACCTGACTCTGGGGCCAACGTCCTGACTTTC. It specifies CASSLGPTPDSGANVLTF.

This clonotype was counted a few times. J is TRBJ2-3 and V is TRBV15; no reliable D call. The CDR3 has 13 residues. Germline loops: CDR1 LNHNV, CDR2 YYDKDF (reference sequence). V was pared by 3 bases and J by 2 bases, with 6 bases between. The CDR3 DNA is TGTGCCACCAGCAGCGGTAACACAGATACGCAGTATTTT. It translates to CATSSGNTDTQYF.

This clonotype was seen ten or more times. The V and J genes are TRBV6-1 and TRBJ2-2, with 7 nucleotides matching TRBD2. The germline V gene encodes CDR1 MNHNS and CDR2 SASEGT. Losses at the gene ends were 6 bases for V and 5 bases for J; bases not matched to a gene: 12. CDR3 length equals 16 residues. The CDR3 protein is CASSLRAGSGTGELFF. The DNA of the CDR3 is TGTGCCAGCAGCCTCCGAGCGGGATCGGGGACCGGGGAGCTGTTTTTT.

This clonotype was seen at least ten times. This chain connects TRBV7-9 to TRBJ1-1; TRBD1 might be the D (5 bases). The CDR3 contains 15 residues. Trimming removed 5 bases from V and 1 base from J, with 14 bases in between. Germline loops: CDR1 SEHNR, CDR2 FQNEAQ (reference sequence). The CDR3 reads CASSTLPGQNTEAFF. As DNA, the CDR3 is TGTGCCAGCAGCACCCTCCCAGGGCAGAACACTGAAGCTTTCTTT.

A few counts support this clonotype. This chain uses TRBV11-2 with TRBJ2-5; no clear D. In germline, CDR1 is SGHAT, CDR2 FQNNGV. V lost 3 bases and J lost 2, with 16 bases in between. The CDR3 has 16 amino acids. The CDR3 loop reads CASSLSPRHIQETQYF. In DNA form, the CDR3 reads TGTGCCAGCAGCTTGAGTCCCCGACACATACAAGAGACCCAGTACTTC.

This clonotype was recorded a few times. V usage is TRBV7-8 and J usage is TRBJ2-1, with D perhaps TRBD2 (5 bases). V was clipped by 1 base and J by 7 bases, with 11 bases between them. The length of the CDR3 is 14 residues. In germline, CDR1 is SGHVS, CDR2 FQNEAQ. Here the CDR3 DNA reads TGTGCCAGCAGCTTAGTACTAGTCGAGAATGAGCAGTTCTTC. Translating it yields CASSLVLVENEQFF.

This clonotype was recorded at least ten times. J is TRBJ2-1 and V is TRBV19; D may be TRBD1 (5 bases). Trimming shortened V by 7 bases and J by 3 bases, and 19 bases separated the two germline ends. The CDR3 covers 16 residues. Per germline, CDR1 LNHDA and CDR2 SQIVND (reference sequence). CDR3 coding DNA: TGTGCCAGTAATCTCCTTCACGACGGACACTACAATGAGCAGTTCTTC. Protein sequence: CASNLLHDGHYNEQFF.

Many counts were recorded for this clonotype. CDR3 in DNA: TGCGCCAGCAGCCAAGCAGGGTACGGAAACACCATATATTTT. It encodes CASSQAGYGNTIYF. The chain carries TRBV4-3 and TRBJ1-3, with D perhaps TRBD1 (5 bases). The germline V and J ends were trimmed by 1 base and 4 bases, with 8 bases remaining between them. Per the germline V gene, CDR1 is LGHNA and CDR2 is YSLEER. This CDR3 is 14 amino acids long.

There are many counts of this clonotype. The chain uses TRBV5-5 and TRBJ2-7, with unresolved D. V lost 4 bases and J 6 bases, leaving 8 bases between the germline ends. This CDR3 is built from 11 residues. The germline gives CDR1 SGHKS, CDR2 YYEKEE (reference sequence). The DNA of the CDR3 is TGTGCCAGCAGCCTCGAACTCGAGCAGTACTTC. Encoded protein: CASSLELEQYF.

In this sample, this clonotype turned up a few times. One junction end does not reproduce the germline sequence, and a read error may be involved. The J gene is TRBJ2-2, the V gene TRBV7-3, with 10 bases lining up with TRBD2. Germline V gives CDR1 SGHTA, CDR2 FQGTGA. The CDR3 spans 15 residues. The CDR3 DNA reads as TGCGCCAGCAGTCGGACTAGCGGGAACACCGGGGAGCTGTTTTTT. Encoded protein: CASSRTSGNTGELFF.

The chain is built from TRBV27 and TRBJ2-2; D gene ambiguous. This CDR3 has 13 amino acids. Trimming cost V 4 bases and J 3 bases, with 6 bases left between them. CDR1 and CDR2 from the germline V gene are MNHEY and SMNVEV (reference sequence). The CDR3 bases are TGTGCCAGCAGTTCCCTTGACACCGGGGAGCTGTTTTTT. Translated, it gives CASSSLDTGELFF.

This clonotype was seen many times. This chain connects TRBV20-1 to TRBJ2-7; D is perhaps TRBD2 (5 bases). The V end lost 7 bases, the J end lost 1 base, and 14 bases lay between the germline ends. Germline V gene lookup returns CDR1 DFQATT and CDR2 SNEGSKA (reference sequence). There are 13 residues in the CDR3. Here the CDR3 DNA reads TGCAGTGGGGATCAGGAGGTTTCCTACGAGCAGTACTTC. It translates to CSGDQEVSYEQYF.

In its sample, this clonotype was seen a few times. The chain carries TRBV6-6 and TRBJ2-5, with unresolved D. The CDR3 runs to 13 residues. Germline CDR1 and CDR2: MNHNY and SVGAGI (reference sequence). Trimming took off 0 bases at V and 4 bases at J, with 6 bases between the two ends. CDR3 sequence reads: CASSYSSLETQYF. CDR3 sequence (DNA): TGTGCCAGCAGTTACTCGTCTTTAGAGACCCAGTACTTC.

This clonotype was found a few times. The chain carries TRBV20-1 and TRBJ2-7; 9 bases are shared with TRBD2. The V segment lost 1 base and the J segment 2 bases; nucleotides outside the gene matches: 0. Looked up from germline, CDR1 is DFQATT and CDR2 is SNEGSKA (reference sequence). The CDR3 sequence is 13 residues long. The CDR3 DNA reads as TGCAGTGCTAGAGGGACTAGCGCCTACGAGCAGTACTTC. Amino acid sequence: CSARGTSAYEQYF.

This clonotype appeared many times. The chain joins TRBV6-1 to TRBJ2-1; 8 nucleotides match TRBD2. The germline V gene encodes CDR1 MNHNS and CDR2 SASEGT. The junction had 11 bases not matched to a gene; V was cut back by 5 bases and J by 8 bases. This CDR3 is built from 15 residues. CDR3 in amino acids: CASSPLSGSFYEQFF. In nucleotides, the CDR3 is TGTGCCAGCAGTCCTCTGAGCGGGAGTTTCTATGAGCAGTTCTTC.

The sample holds many counts of this clonotype. This chain links TRBV12-3 or TRBV12-4 with TRBJ2-7; 9 positions agree with TRBD1. The CDR3 has 14 amino acids. With 4 bases clipped from V and 5 bases from J, the junction kept 6 bases outside the gene matches. The CDR3 DNA follows: TGTGCCAGCAGTTCCGGGACAGGGCGACACGAGCAGTACTTC. As protein: CASSSGTGRHEQYF.